Following are 7 T cell receptor beta chains from one sample sequenced in a study of blood T cell repertoires in COVID-19 (dated by TCRdb to 2020 to 2021). Libraries came from the immunoSEQ multiplex PCR assay. The source is immuneACCESS, and TCRdb retained only in-frame sequences with V and J called. Part of the clones is not carried over; for the studies checked, unresolved V genes explain less than half of this, and the remainder is unexplained. This sample is represented by over 250,000 clones; roughly 89% of them were singletons. The ten largest clones take up 2% to 2.5% of the sample. Sequenced sample: peripheral blood. The receptors here all came from a man aged 45-60 years with acute or convalescent COVID-19.

The genes are TRBV3-1 (or the pseudogene TRBV3-2) and TRBJ1-2; 10 positions match TRBD1. Germline V lookup: CDR1 LGHDT, CDR2 YNNKEL (reference sequence). The CDR3 sequence is 14 residues long. Trimming cost V 1 base and J 7 bases; bases outside gene matches: 3. In DNA, the CDR3 is TGTGCCAGCAGCCAAGGACGGACAGGGGGTGGCTACACCTTC. Protein: CASSQGRTGGGYTF.

This chain uses TRBV18 with TRBJ2-1; no clear D gene. Germline-derived CDR1 and CDR2 are KGHSH and LQKENI. V was trimmed by 3 bases and J by 5 bases, leaving 5 bases between them. This CDR3 is built from 12 residues. The CDR3 loop reads CASSPTDNEQFF. The CDR3 DNA reads TGTGCCAGCTCACCCACGGACAATGAGCAGTTCTTC.

This rearrangement joins TRBV2 to TRBJ2-1; 7 nucleotides align to TRBD2. Germline CDR1 is SNHLY and CDR2 is FYNNEI. The V and J ends lost 7 bases and 4 bases, in that order; junction bases with no gene match: 10. CDR3 length: 15 amino acids. The CDR3 sequence: CASTEGSGPYNEQFF. DNA of the CDR3: TGTGCCAGCACCGAGGGTAGCGGGCCATACAATGAGCAGTTCTTC.

The gene calls are TRBV10-1 and TRBJ2-7, with 10 bases aligning to TRBD1. The V and J ends lost 8 bases and 1 base, in that order; junction bases with no gene match: 5. Germline V gene sequence: CDR1 WNHNN, CDR2 SYGVQD (reference sequence). The CDR3 extends over 14 amino acids. CDR3 protein: CASARDRGSYEQYF. The CDR3 DNA is TGCGCCAGCGCCCGGGACAGGGGATCCTACGAGCAGTACTTC.

The chain links TRBV6-5 to TRBJ2-7; D perhaps matches TRBD1 (6 bases). Germline V lookup: CDR1 MNHEY, CDR2 SVGAGI. V lost 6 bases to trimming and J lost 4 bases, with 13 bases between them. The CDR3 sequence is 13 residues long. The CDR3 DNA reads TGTGCCAGCAGATCGACAGGCGGGTACGAGCAGTACTTC. Encoded protein: CASRSTGGYEQYF.

This chain connects TRBV18 to TRBJ2-3, with 8 bases lining up with TRBD2. J gave up 5 bases and V 2 bases, and 6 bases lay outside the gene matches. This CDR3 has 15 amino acids. CDR1 is KGHSH, CDR2 LQKENI, per germline. CDR3 region: CASSPSSAGVDTQYF. CDR3 sequence (DNA): TGTGCCAGCTCACCATCGTCAGCGGGGGTAGATACGCAGTATTTT. Full variable domain (outside the CDR3, taken from reference TRBV18 and TRBJ2-3): NAGVMQNPRHLVRRRGQEARLRCSPMKGHSHVYWYRQLPEEGLKFMVYLQKENIIDESGMPKERFSAEFPKEGPSILRIQQVVRGDSAAYFCASSPSSAGVDTQYFGPGTRLTVL.

V is TRBV5-1 and J is TRBJ2-5, with 8 nucleotides matching TRBD1. The CDR3 totals 14 residues. V shed 4 bases, J shed 5 bases, and the junction held 7 bases outside the gene matches. Per germline, CDR1 SGHRS and CDR2 YFSETQ. The CDR3 coding sequence is TGCGCCAGCAGCCCGGGGACAGGCCCTGAGACCCAGTACTTC. Encoded protein: CASSPGTGPETQYF.